Listed below are T cell receptor beta chains from one sample, sequenced in a study of response to subunit inactivated influenza vaccine. TCRdb ran MiXCR on the RT-PCR reads and lists one entry per CDR3 protein. The sample lists a few hundred thousand distinct CDR3 sequences; around 15% were seen once. Here the sequenced sample was PBMCs from blood, taken 11 to 12 days after vaccination. These TCRs come from a man aged 45-60 years who received an inactivated influenza vaccine. The CDR3 runs from the conserved cysteine through the conserved F or W. Each record gives: CDR3 length, D gene, J gene, clone size, V gene, CDR3 DNA, CDR3 protein. The D gene is left open where the match is weak. Clone size, where shown, is once, few, many, or a class for clones that have expanded.

21 TRBD2 TRBJ2-3 - TRBV11-2 TGTGCCAGCAGCTTAGTTGGGGTGCGGTCTAGCGGAAGACGCCGCACAGATACGCAGTATTTT CASSLVGVRSSGRRRTDTQYF
18 TRBD2 TRBJ2-1 - TRBV11-2 TGTGCCAGCAGGTTAAGAGGGCTAGCGGGGGCCTCTGGCAATGAGCAGTTCTTC CASRLRGLAGASGNEQFF
15 - TRBJ2-2 few TRBV5-1 TGCGCCAGCAGCCCCGGGTCCGGTGGCACCGGGGAGCTGTTTTTT CASSPGSGGTGELFF
15 TRBD1 TRBJ2-1 - TRBV5-6 TGTGCCAGCAGCTTCTGGGACAGGGAGGCCAATGAGCAGTTCTTC CASSFWDREANEQFF
13 - TRBJ2-7 - TRBV20-1 TGCAGTGCTAGCAGGACAGATTCCTACGAGCAGTACTTC CSASRTDSYEQYF
14 - TRBJ2-2 - TRBV14 TGTGCCAGCAGCCAAAGGCCTAGCGCCGGGGAGCTGTTTTTT CASSQRPSAGELFF
15 - TRBJ1-3 - TRBV7-2 TGTGCCAGCAGCTTTTCATTTAGCTCTGGAAACACCATATATTTT CASSFSFSSGNTIYF
13 TRBD1 TRBJ1-2 many TRBV7-9 TGTGCCAGCAGCGCACCGACAGGGGATGGCTACACCTTC CASSAPTGDGYTF
14 TRBD1 TRBJ2-2 few TRBV5-1 TGCGCCAGCAAGGGACAGCCGAACACCGGGGAGCTGTTTTTT CASKGQPNTGELFF
15 - TRBJ2-3 - TRBV5-1 TGCGCCAGCGGGGGGCCTACCGGTGGCACAGATACGCAGTATTTT CASGGPTGGTDTQYF
15 - TRBJ1-1 few TRBV15 TGTGCCACCAGCAGAGAAAGGACCCTCAACACTGAAGCTTTCTTT CATSRERTLNTEAFF
13 TRBD1 TRBJ1-2 - TRBV7-9 TGTGCCAGCAGCCCGAATCAGGGACAGGGCTACACCTTC CASSPNQGQGYTF
14 - TRBJ2-5 - TRBV18 TGTGCCAGCTCACCTAGGACAGCCCAAGAGACCCAGTACTTC CASSPRTAQETQYF
13 - TRBJ2-7 few TRBV3-1 TGTGCCAGCAGCCAACGGTCATTCCGGGAGCAGTACTTC CASSQRSFREQYF
16 - TRBJ2-4 few TRBV20-1 TGCAGTGCTAGAGATCGGGGGTCGGCCCATCAAAACATTCAGTACTTC CSARDRGSAHQNIQYF